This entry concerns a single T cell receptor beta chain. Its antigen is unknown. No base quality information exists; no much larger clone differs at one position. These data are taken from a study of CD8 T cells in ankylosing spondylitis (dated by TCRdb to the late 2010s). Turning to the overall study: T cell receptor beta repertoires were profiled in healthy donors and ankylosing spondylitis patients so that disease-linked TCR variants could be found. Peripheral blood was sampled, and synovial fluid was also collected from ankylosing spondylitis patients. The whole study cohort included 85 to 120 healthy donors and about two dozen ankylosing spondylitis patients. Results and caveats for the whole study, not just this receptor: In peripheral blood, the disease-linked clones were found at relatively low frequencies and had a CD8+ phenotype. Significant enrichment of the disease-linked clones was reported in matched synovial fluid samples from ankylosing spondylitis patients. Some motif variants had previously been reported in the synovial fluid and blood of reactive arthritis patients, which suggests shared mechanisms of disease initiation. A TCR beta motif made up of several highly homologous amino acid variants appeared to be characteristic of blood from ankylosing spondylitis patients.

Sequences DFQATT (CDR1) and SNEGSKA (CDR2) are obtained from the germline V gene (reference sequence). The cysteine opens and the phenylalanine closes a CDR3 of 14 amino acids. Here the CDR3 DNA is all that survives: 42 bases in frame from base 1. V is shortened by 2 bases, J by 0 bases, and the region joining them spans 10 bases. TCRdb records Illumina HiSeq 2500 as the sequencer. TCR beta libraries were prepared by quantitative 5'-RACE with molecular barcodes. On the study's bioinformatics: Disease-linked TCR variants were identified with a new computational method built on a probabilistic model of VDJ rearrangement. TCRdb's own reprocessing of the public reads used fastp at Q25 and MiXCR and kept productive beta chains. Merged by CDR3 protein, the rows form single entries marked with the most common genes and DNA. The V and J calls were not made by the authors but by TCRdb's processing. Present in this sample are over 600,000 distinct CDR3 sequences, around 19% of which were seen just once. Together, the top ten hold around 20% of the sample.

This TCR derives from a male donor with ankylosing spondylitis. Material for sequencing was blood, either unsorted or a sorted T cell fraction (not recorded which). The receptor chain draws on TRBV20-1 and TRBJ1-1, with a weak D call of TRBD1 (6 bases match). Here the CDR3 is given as CSARFGGLNTEAFF. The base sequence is TGCAGTGCTAGATTCGGGGGGCTGAACACTGAAGCTTTCTTT.